This is a list of T cell receptor beta chains from one sample in a study of shared clonotypes between healthy human individuals. Some clones are missing from TCRdb's copy, which holds only in-frame ones; the method was immunoSEQ multiplex PCR. This table has a few hundred thousand clones, less than 98% appearing once. The sample was naive CD4+ T cells sorted from blood. These TCRs come from a woman in her thirties in good health. CDR3s include the opening cysteine and the closing phenylalanine or tryptophan. D genes are given only for firm matches. The size field is filled for only some rows; it gives once, few, many or a size class.

cdr3_nt	cdr3_aa	d_call	v_call	j_call	clone_size
TGTGCCAGCAGCCAAATTGGACTAGCAGTTCAGTACTTC	CASSQIGLAVQYF	TRBD2	TRBV11-2	TRBJ2-4	.
TGTGCCAGCAGCGTAACTGACTCCTGGTGGGGCTACACCTTC	CASSVTDSWWGYTF	.	TRBV9	TRBJ1-2	.
TGCGCCAGCAATCGGAAGGGAGGAGGAGGAGAGACCCAGTACTTC	CASNRKGGGGETQYF	.	TRBV5-1	TRBJ2-5	once
TGTGCCAGCAGCCCGAGGGACAGAAAGTATTATAATTCACCCCTCCACTTT	CASSPRDRKYYNSPLHF	TRBD1	TRBV28	TRBJ1-6	once
TGTGCCAGCAGCGCTTCTAGGGACAGAGCCTACGAGCAGTACTTC	CASSASRDRAYEQYF	TRBD1	TRBV9	TRBJ2-7	.
TGTGCCAGCAAGCGGGAGGTGGCAGATACGCAGTATTTT	CASKREVADTQYF	TRBD2	TRBV2	TRBJ2-3	.
TGCAGCGCTACAGGGAACTATGGCTACACCTTC	CSATGNYGYTF	.	TRBV29-1	TRBJ1-2	.
TGTGCCTGGAGTGAGGGACAGGGGGTACGTTCACCCCTCCACTTT	CAWSEGQGVRSPLHF	TRBD1	TRBV30	TRBJ1-6	.
TGTGCCAGCAGCTTGGCCCTGAACACCGGGGAGCTGTTTTTT	CASSLALNTGELFF	.	TRBV5-6	TRBJ2-2	once
TGTGCCAGCAGTTCCCTAGCGGGGGAGCAGTACTTC	CASSSLAGEQYF	TRBD2	TRBV6-6	TRBJ2-7	.
TGTGCCAGCAGCCACCGACAGGCTTCTGGAAACACCATATATTTT	CASSHRQASGNTIYF	.	TRBV4-2	TRBJ1-3	once
TGCGCCAGCAGCCAAGTGTCAGGGGCGAATGAAAAACTGTTTTTT	CASSQVSGANEKLFF	.	TRBV4-1	TRBJ1-4	.
TGTGCCAGCAGTGTTGCGGGAGAGCAGTACTTC	CASSVAGEQYF	.	TRBV6-1	TRBJ2-7	few
TGCGCCAGCCGAGTGGGATCCGGGGCCAACGTCCTGACTTTC	CASRVGSGANVLTF	.	TRBV10-2	TRBJ2-6	.
TGTGCCAGCAGCCGGGGGACGCCGAACACCGGGGAGCTGTTTTTT	CASSRGTPNTGELFF	.	TRBV7-8	TRBJ2-2	.
TGCGCCAGCAGCTGGGACAGGGGGAACACCGGGGAGCTGTTTTTT	CASSWDRGNTGELFF	TRBD1	TRBV5-1	TRBJ2-2	.
TGTGCCAGCAGTGTGACTAGCGGGAGCACAGATACGCAGTATTTT	CASSVTSGSTDTQYF	TRBD2	TRBV28	TRBJ2-3	.
TGTGCCAGCAGCTTGGCATCTGAGGGAATCGCTGGAAACACCATATATTTT	CASSLASEGIAGNTIYF	.	TRBV5-5	TRBJ1-3	.
TGTGCCAGCAGTGAAATGGCTAGCGGAAACACCGGGGAGCTGTTTTTT	CASSEMASGNTGELFF	TRBD2	TRBV6-1	TRBJ2-2	.
TGTGCCACCTGGCGGGGGGTAAGCAATCAGCCCCAGCATTTT	CATWRGVSNQPQHF	.	TRBV19	TRBJ1-5	.
TGTGCCAGCAGTTCCGACAGGGGTCCCTACGAGCAGTACTTC	CASSSDRGPYEQYF	TRBD1	TRBV6-6	TRBJ2-7	.
TGCGCCAGCAGCTTCGTGCAGCGGGAGGAGGGCGGGGAGCTGTTTTTT	CASSFVQREEGGELFF	TRBD2	TRBV5-1	TRBJ2-2	.
TGTGCCAGCAGCTATCGCTACGAGCAGTACTTC	CASSYRYEQYF	.	TRBV5-6	TRBJ2-7	.
TGCGCCAGCAGCCTCGGACAGACCGGGGAGCTGTTTTTT	CASSLGQTGELFF	.	TRBV5-1	TRBJ2-2	.
TGTGCCTGGAGTGTAGGCCCGGGGTGGAACATTCAGTACTTC	CAWSVGPGWNIQYF	.	TRBV30	TRBJ2-4	.
TGTGCCAGCAGCGTAGTTGTGAGGGACGGGGAGCAGTTCTTC	CASSVVVRDGEQFF	.	TRBV9	TRBJ2-1	.
TGTGCCAGCAGTGAAGCTCCTTCTCTAGCGGGAGGCCGCGACGAGCAGTACTTC	CASSEAPSLAGGRDEQYF	TRBD2	TRBV6-1	TRBJ2-7	.
TGTGCCAGTAGTATTCGGACAGGGTCCCAAGAGACCCAGTACTTC	CASSIRTGSQETQYF	TRBD1	TRBV19	TRBJ2-5	.
TGTGCCAGCAGCTTGAAGACAGGGGCGGGCCACGAGCAGTACTTC	CASSLKTGAGHEQYF	TRBD1	TRBV5-4	TRBJ2-7	once
TGTGCCAGCTCGGCGACAGGGGCCCAAGAGACCCAGTACTTC	CASSATGAQETQYF	TRBD1	TRBV18	TRBJ2-5	.
TGTGCCAGCAGTTACTCCGGGGGGCGCGGGACAGATACGCAGTATTTT	CASSYSGGRGTDTQYF	.	TRBV6-5	TRBJ2-3	.
TGTGCCAGTAGTATCCAGGGTTTGGAGATCACTGAAGCTTTCTTT	CASSIQGLEITEAFF	.	TRBV19	TRBJ1-1	.
TGTGCCAGCAGCTTCCGGATGAACACTGAAGCTTTCTTT	CASSFRMNTEAFF	.	TRBV11-3	TRBJ1-1	.
TGTGCCACCAGCAGCTTGTTTGATGAGCAGTTCTTC	CATSSLFDEQFF	.	TRBV15	TRBJ2-1	.
TGTGCCAGCTCACCAAGGGGACAGGGCTATGGCTACACCTTC	CASSPRGQGYGYTF	TRBD1	TRBV18	TRBJ1-2	.
TGTGCCAGAAGCTTACCCCATGAACTTTACTACGAGCAGTACTTC	CARSLPHELYYEQYF	.	TRBV5-3	TRBJ2-7	.
TGCGCCAGCAGCTTGAACGGGGGTAGTCAGCCCCAGCATTTT	CASSLNGGSQPQHF	.	TRBV5-1	TRBJ1-5	.
TGCGCCAGCAGCTTGAAACAAAGCTCCTACAATGAGCAGTTCTTC	CASSLKQSSYNEQFF	.	TRBV5-1	TRBJ2-1	.
TGTGCCAGCTCACCGGGACAGGGATCGGGCGAGCAGTACTTC	CASSPGQGSGEQYF	TRBD1	TRBV18	TRBJ2-7	.
TGCGCCAGCAGCTTGGTGGACCTTCATGAAAAACTGTTTTTT	CASSLVDLHEKLFF	.	TRBV5-1	TRBJ1-4	.
TGTGCCATCAGGGGAGGATTGGGGGGGCTCGGCTATGGCTACACCTTC	CAIRGGLGGLGYGYTF	.	TRBV10-3	TRBJ1-2	.
TGTGCCATCGGGACCGTTACTAGCACAGATACGCAGTATTTT	CAIGTVTSTDTQYF	.	TRBV10-3	TRBJ2-3	once
TGTGCCAGCAGTGAATCGACGCAGAAACCCTACGAGCAGTACTTC	CASSESTQKPYEQYF	.	TRBV2	TRBJ2-7	.
TGTGCCAGCAGCCCAGACCCGGGACTCCGAAGACGAGATACGCAGTATTTT	CASSPDPGLRRRDTQYF	.	TRBV7-3	TRBJ2-3	.
TGCGCCAGCAGCTTGGCGGCGGGGGCCGGCTCTGGGGCCAACGTCCTGACTTTC	CASSLAAGAGSGANVLTF	.	TRBV5-1	TRBJ2-6	once
TGTGCCAGCCGGGGACGGAACTCCTACGAGCAGTACTTC	CASRGRNSYEQYF	.	TRBV25-1	TRBJ2-7	.
TGTGCCAGCAGTTTAGACAGGGGGCATCTCCACACCGGGGAGCTGTTTTTT	CASSLDRGHLHTGELFF	TRBD1	TRBV27	TRBJ2-2	.
TGTGCCAGCAGTCCCGCCGGTATTAAGTACAATGAGCAGTTCTTC	CASSPAGIKYNEQFF	.	TRBV28	TRBJ2-1	.
TGCGCCAGCAGCCACGCGGGGCGGGCCTTCTACAATGAGCAGTTCTTC	CASSHAGRAFYNEQFF	.	TRBV10-2	TRBJ2-1	.
TGTGCCAGCACCACAGGGGTCAGCTCCTACGAGCAGTACTTC	CASTTGVSSYEQYF	TRBD1	TRBV6-1	TRBJ2-7	.
TGCAGCGTTCCTAGGGGGACAAACTATGGCTACACCTTC	CSVPRGTNYGYTF	.	TRBV29-1	TRBJ1-2	.
TGTGCCAGCAGCCGTAAGGATAGCGGGAGGGCGCACACCTACGAGCAGTACTTC	CASSRKDSGRAHTYEQYF	TRBD2	TRBV5-4	TRBJ2-7	once
TGTGCCAGCAGTGAAGCGCACAGGGTTCCCGGGGAGCTGTTTTTT	CASSEAHRVPGELFF	.	TRBV6-1	TRBJ2-2	.
TGTGCCAGCAGCTTGGCCGCCGGGACTACTCAAGAGACCCAGTACTTC	CASSLAAGTTQETQYF	TRBD2	TRBV5-6	TRBJ2-5	.
TGTGCCAGCGGAACTAGCGCCCTTGTCTACGAGCAGTACTTC	CASGTSALVYEQYF	TRBD2	TRBV5-5	TRBJ2-7	.
TGCGCCAGCAAGATGACGGGGGTCCGGGAGACCCAGTACTTC	CASKMTGVRETQYF	.	TRBV5-1	TRBJ2-5	.
TGTGCCAGCAGCGGAGGGCAGGGGGCTTTCTACGAGCAGTACTTC	CASSGGQGAFYEQYF	TRBD1	TRBV11-2	TRBJ2-7	.
TGTGCCAGCGGTGGTGCTAGCGGGAGTTCCAGCGAGCAGTACTTC	CASGGASGSSSEQYF	TRBD2	TRBV28	TRBJ2-7	.
TGTGCCAGCAGCAACCAACTAGTTTCCTACGAGCAGTACTTC	CASSNQLVSYEQYF	.	TRBV9	TRBJ2-7	few
TGCGCCAGCAGCCAAGTACTAGCGGGGATCACAGATACGCAGTATTTT	CASSQVLAGITDTQYF	TRBD2	TRBV4-1	TRBJ2-3	.